The rows below give T cell receptor beta chains drawn from one sample of a study of T cell responses to AZD1222 COVID-19 vaccine. The protocol was immunoSEQ multiplex PCR, while the TCRdb copy is restricted to in-frame clones and leaves out a portion. The sample carries roughly 100,000 clones, over 90% recorded once. Here the sequenced sample was peripheral blood, taken on day 0 of AZD1222 vaccination. The receptors derive from an adult in good health. The CDR3 runs from the conserved cysteine through the conserved F or W. Each record gives: V gene, J gene, clone size, CDR3 length, D gene, CDR3 protein, CDR3 DNA. The D gene is left open where the match is weak. A clone size is listed for some rows: how often the clone was seen (once, few, many), or a class if it is expanded.

>TRBV29-1|TRBJ2-3|.|14|.
CSAISGNRADTQYF
TGCAGCGCCATATCCGGGAATCGGGCAGATACGCAGTATTTT
>TRBV15|TRBJ2-2|.|17|.
CATSREGREPNTGELFF
TGTGCCACCAGCAGAGAAGGGCGGGAACCGAACACCGGGGAGCTGTTTTTT
>TRBV5-4|TRBJ1-1|.|14|.
CASSLAGTLAEAFF
TGTGCCAGCAGCTTGGCCGGGACACTCGCTGAAGCTTTCTTT
>TRBV3-1/TRBV3-2|TRBJ2-7|.|14|.
CASSSTTQHYEQYF
TGTGCCAGCAGCTCGACTACCCAACACTACGAGCAGTACTTC
>TRBV5-1|TRBJ2-6|.|14|.
CASAGDSGANVLTF
TGCGCCAGCGCCGGCGACTCTGGGGCCAACGTCCTGACTTTC
>TRBV15|TRBJ2-5|.|12|TRBD2
CATSRGGETQYF
TGTGCCACCAGCAGGGGGGGGGAGACCCAGTACTTC
>TRBV5-1|TRBJ2-7|.|15|TRBD1
CASSLQGATIYEQYF
TGCGCCAGCAGCTTACAGGGGGCCACAATCTACGAGCAGTACTTC
>TRBV30|TRBJ2-3|.|13|.
CAWSVLRTDTQYF
TGTGCCTGGAGTGTTCTGCGAACAGATACGCAGTATTTT
>TRBV9|TRBJ2-1|.|14|.
CASSVGGSFNEQFF
TGTGCCAGCAGCGTAGGTGGTAGTTTTAATGAGCAGTTCTTC
>TRBV7-2|TRBJ1-1|once|13|.
CASRWSIATEAFF
TGTGCCAGCCGATGGTCTATAGCCACTGAAGCTTTCTTT
>TRBV29-1|TRBJ1-4|.|16|.
CSVEDGTYAGNEKLFF
TGCAGCGTTGAAGATGGGACGTATGCAGGGAATGAAAAACTGTTTTTT
>TRBV3-1/TRBV3-2|TRBJ1-1|.|13|.
CASSQDLDRTAFF
TGTGCCAGCAGCCAAGATCTTGACAGGACGGCTTTCTTT
>TRBV6-5|TRBJ2-5|.|15|TRBD2
CASRGTSGSWETQYF
TGTGCCAGCAGGGGGACTAGCGGGAGTTGGGAGACCCAGTACTTC
>TRBV18|TRBJ1-1|.|14|TRBD1
CASSPGTGNTEAFF
TGTGCCAGCTCCCCAGGGACAGGCAACACTGAAGCTTTCTTT
>TRBV19|TRBJ1-3|.|18|TRBD1
CASSIYRTGEAAGNTIYF
TGTGCCAGTAGTATCTACAGGACAGGGGAGGCGGCTGGAAACACCATATATTTT
>TRBV19|TRBJ1-5|few|16|.
CASRELRDTGDQPQHF
TGTGCCAGTCGGGAACTCCGGGACACGGGGGATCAGCCCCAGCATTTT
>TRBV27|TRBJ2-2|.|18|.
CASSLRTPQRTRTGELFF
TGTGCCAGCAGTTTAAGGACTCCCCAACGTACGAGGACCGGGGAGCTGTTTTTT
>TRBV18|TRBJ1-6|few|15|.
CASSPGGSYNSPLHF
TGTGCCAGCTCACCAGGGGGGTCCTATAATTCACCCCTCCACTTT
>TRBV7-9|TRBJ2-2|.|16|TRBD2
CASSEEGLVNTGELFF
TGTGCCAGCAGCGAGGAGGGACTAGTCAACACCGGGGAGCTGTTTTTT
>TRBV11-2|TRBJ2-5|.|14|.
CASSLVTGTETQYF
TGTGCCAGCAGCTTAGTTACAGGGACAGAGACCCAGTACTTC
>TRBV11-2|TRBJ2-1|.|13|.
CASSLTTYNEQFF
TGTGCCAGCAGCCTTACAACCTACAATGAGCAGTTCTTC
>TRBV7-2|TRBJ1-3|once|13|.
CASSWTFGNTIYF
TGTGCCAGCAGCTGGACGTTTGGAAACACCATATATTTT
>TRBV10-1|TRBJ1-2|.|13|.
CASSRNRDGGYTF
TGCGCCAGCAGTCGGAACAGGGACGGAGGCTACACCTTC
>TRBV19|TRBJ2-5|.|13|.
CASSISGMETQYF
TGTGCCAGTAGTATTTCAGGGATGGAGACCCAGTACTTC
>TRBV29-1|TRBJ1-2|.|14|.
CSVPGDASNYGYTF
TGCAGCGTCCCCGGGGACGCCAGTAACTATGGCTACACCTTC
>TRBV4-3|TRBJ2-3|.|16|.
CASSQNWRMGTDTQYF
TGCGCCAGCAGCCAGAACTGGAGGATGGGCACAGATACGCAGTATTTT
>TRBV7-3|TRBJ1-2|.|10|.
CASSPRHRTF
TGTGCCAGCAGCCCCCGCCATCGAACCTTC
>TRBV24-1|TRBJ2-3|.|16|TRBD1
CATSDPGTGGRYTQYF
TGTGCCACCAGTGATCCAGGGACAGGGGGTAGATATACGCAGTATTTT
>TRBV19|TRBJ2-7|once|15|.
CASSTPDSSYYEQYF
TGTGCCAGTAGTACCCCTGACAGTTCTTACTACGAGCAGTACTTC